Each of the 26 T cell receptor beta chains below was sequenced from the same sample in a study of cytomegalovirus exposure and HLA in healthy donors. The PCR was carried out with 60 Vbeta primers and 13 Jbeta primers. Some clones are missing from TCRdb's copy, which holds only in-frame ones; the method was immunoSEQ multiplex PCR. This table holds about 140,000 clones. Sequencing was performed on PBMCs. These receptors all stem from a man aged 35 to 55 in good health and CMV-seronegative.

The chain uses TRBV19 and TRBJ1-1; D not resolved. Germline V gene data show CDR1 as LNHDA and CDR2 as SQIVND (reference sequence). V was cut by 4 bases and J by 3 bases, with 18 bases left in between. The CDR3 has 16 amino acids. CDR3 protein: CASSSQRIYRDTEAFF. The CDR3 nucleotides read TGTGCCAGTAGTAGTCAGAGGATATATCGGGACACTGAAGCTTTCTTT.

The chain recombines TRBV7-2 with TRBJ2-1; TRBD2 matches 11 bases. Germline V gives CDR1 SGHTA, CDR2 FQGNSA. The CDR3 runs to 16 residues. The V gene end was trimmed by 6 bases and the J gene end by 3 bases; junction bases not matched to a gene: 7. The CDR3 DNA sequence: TGTGCCAGCAGTTCCGTAGCGGGGGGGCGCTACAATGAGCAGTTCTTC. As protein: CASSSVAGGRYNEQFF.

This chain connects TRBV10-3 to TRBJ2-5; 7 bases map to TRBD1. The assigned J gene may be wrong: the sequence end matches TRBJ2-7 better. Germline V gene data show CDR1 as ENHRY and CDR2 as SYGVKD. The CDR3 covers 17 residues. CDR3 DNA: TGTGCCATCAGTAAAGCAGGGACAGCATCATCCTCCTACGAGCAGTACTTC. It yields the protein CAISKAGTASSSYEQYF.

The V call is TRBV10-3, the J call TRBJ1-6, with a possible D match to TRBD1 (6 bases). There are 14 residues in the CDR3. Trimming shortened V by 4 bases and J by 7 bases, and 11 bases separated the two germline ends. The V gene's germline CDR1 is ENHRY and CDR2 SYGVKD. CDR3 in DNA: TGTGCCATCAGTGTGCAGGGGCCCAATTCACCCCTCCACTTT. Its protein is CAISVQGPNSPLHF.

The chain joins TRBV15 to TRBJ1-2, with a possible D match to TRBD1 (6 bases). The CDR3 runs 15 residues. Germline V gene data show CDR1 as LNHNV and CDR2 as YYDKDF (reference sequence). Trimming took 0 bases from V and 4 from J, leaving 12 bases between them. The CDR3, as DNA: TGTGCCACCAGCAGAGATCTGGGGGCAAGCTATGGCTACACCTTC. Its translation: CATSRDLGASYGYTF.

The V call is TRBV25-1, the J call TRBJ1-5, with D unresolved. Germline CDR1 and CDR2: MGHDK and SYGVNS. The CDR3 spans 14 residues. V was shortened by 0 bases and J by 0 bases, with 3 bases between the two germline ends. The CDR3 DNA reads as TGTGCCAGCAGTGAATATTATAGCAATCAGCCCCAGCATTTT. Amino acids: CASSEYYSNQPQHF.

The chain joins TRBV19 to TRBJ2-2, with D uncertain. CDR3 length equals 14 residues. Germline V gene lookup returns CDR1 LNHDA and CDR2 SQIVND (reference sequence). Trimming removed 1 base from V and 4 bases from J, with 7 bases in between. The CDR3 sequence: CASSIVQSTGELFF. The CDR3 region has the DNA TGTGCCAGTAGTATAGTACAATCCACCGGGGAGCTGTTTTTT.

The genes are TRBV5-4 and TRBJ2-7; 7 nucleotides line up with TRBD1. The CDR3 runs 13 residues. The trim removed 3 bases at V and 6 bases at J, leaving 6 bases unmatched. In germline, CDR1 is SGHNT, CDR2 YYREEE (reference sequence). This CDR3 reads CASSWTGGAEQYF. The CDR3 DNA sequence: TGTGCCAGCAGCTGGACAGGAGGCGCCGAGCAGTACTTC.

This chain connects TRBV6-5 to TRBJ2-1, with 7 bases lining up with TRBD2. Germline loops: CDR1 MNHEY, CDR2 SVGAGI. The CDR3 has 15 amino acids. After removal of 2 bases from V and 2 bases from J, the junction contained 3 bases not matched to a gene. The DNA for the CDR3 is TGTGCCAGCAGTTACGTACTAGCGACCTACAATGAGCAGTTCTTC. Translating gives CASSYVLATYNEQFF.

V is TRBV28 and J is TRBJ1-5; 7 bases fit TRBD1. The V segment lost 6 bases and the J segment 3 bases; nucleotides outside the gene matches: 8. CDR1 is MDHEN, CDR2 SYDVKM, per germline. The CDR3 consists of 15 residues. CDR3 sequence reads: CASSSTTGYNQPQHF. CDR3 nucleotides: TGTGCCAGCAGCTCCACGACAGGGTACAATCAGCCCCAGCATTTT.

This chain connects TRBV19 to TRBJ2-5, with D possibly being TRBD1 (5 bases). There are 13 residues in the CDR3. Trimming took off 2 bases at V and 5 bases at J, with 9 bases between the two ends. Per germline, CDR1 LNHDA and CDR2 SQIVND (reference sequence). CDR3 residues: CASSIQGRETQYF. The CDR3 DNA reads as TGTGCCAGTAGTATACAGGGCCGGGAGACCCAGTACTTC.

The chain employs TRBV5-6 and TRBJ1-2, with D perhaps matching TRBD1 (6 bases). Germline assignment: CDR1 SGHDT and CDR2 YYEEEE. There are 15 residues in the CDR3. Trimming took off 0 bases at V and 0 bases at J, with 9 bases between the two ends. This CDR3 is CASSLEGGSNYGYTF. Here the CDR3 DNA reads TGTGCCAGCAGCTTGGAAGGGGGATCTAACTATGGCTACACCTTC.

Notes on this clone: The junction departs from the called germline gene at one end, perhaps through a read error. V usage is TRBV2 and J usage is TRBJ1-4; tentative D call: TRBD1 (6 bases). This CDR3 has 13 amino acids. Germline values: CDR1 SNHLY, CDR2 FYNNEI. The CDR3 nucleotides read TGTGCCAGCAGCACGACAGGATCTCGGATAGGGGGTTTT. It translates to CASSTTGSRIGGF.

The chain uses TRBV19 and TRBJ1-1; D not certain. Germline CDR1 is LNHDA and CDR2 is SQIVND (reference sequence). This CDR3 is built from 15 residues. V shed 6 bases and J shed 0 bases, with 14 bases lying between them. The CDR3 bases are TGTGCCAGTAGGGCAGATGGACTTTTGAACACTGAAGCTTTCTTT. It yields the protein CASRADGLLNTEAFF. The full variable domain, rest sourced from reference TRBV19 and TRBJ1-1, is DGGITQSPKYLFRKEGQNVTLSCEQNLNHDAMYWYRQDPGQGLRLIYYSQIVNDFQKGDIAEGYSVSREKKESFPLTVTSAQKNPTAFYLCASRADGLLNTEAFFGQGTRLTVV.

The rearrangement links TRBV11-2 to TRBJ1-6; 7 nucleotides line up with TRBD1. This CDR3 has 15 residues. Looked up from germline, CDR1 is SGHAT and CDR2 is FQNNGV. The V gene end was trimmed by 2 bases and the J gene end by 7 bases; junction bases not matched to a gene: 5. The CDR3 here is CASSLMQGGNSPLHF. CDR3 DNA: TGTGCCAGCAGCTTAATGCAGGGGGGCAATTCACCCCTCCACTTT.

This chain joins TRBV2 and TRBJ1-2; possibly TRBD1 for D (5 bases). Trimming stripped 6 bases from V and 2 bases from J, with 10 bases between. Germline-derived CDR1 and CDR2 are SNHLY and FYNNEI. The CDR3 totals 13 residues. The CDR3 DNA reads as TGTGCCAGCAGCTTACGACAGAACTATGGCTACACCTTC. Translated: CASSLRQNYGYTF.

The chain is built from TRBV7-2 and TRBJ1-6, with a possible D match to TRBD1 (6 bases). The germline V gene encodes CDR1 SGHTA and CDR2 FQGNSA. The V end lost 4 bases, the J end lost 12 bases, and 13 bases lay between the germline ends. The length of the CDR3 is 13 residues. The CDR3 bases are TGTGCCAGCAGCTCTACTGAGGGGGTACCCCTCCACTTT. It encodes CASSSTEGVPLHF.

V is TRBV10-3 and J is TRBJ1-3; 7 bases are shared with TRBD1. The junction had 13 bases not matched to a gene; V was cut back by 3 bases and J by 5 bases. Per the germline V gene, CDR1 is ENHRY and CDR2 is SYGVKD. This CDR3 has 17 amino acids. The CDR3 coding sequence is TGTGCCATCAGTGAACCTTTCATCGGACAGGAAAGAAACACCATATATTTT. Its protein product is CAISEPFIGQERNTIYF.

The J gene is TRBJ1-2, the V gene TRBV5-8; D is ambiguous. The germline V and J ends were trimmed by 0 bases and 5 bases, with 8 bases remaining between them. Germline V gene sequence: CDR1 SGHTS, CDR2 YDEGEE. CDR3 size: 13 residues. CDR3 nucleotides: TGTGCCAGCAGCTTGGTGGCGGATTATGGCTACACCTTC. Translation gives CASSLVADYGYTF.

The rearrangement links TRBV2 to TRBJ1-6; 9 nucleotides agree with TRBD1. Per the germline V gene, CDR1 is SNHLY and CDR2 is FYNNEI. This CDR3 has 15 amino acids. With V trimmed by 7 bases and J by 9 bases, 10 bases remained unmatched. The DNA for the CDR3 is TGTGCCAGCACCGGGACAGGGCTTCTATTTTCACCCCTCCACTTT. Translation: CASTGTGLLFSPLHF.

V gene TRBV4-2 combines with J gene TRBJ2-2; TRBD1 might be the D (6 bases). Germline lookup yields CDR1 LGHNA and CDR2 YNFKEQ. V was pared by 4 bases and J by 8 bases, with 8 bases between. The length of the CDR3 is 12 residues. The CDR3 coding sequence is TGTGCCAGCAGCCCGACAGGAGGGGAGCTGTTTTTT. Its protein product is CASSPTGGELFF.

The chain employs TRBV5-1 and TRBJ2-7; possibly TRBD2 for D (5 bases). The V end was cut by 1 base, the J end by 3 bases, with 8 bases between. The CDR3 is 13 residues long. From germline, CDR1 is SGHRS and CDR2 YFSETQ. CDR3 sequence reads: CASSLRRSYEQYF. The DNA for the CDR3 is TGCGCCAGCAGCTTGAGGAGGAGCTACGAGCAGTACTTC.

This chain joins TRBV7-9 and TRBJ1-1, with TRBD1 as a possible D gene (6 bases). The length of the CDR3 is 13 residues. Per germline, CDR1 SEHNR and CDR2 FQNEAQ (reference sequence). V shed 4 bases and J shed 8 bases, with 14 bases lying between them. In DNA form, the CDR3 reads TGTGCCAGCAGCTGGCTGGGACAATTCGAAGCTTTCTTT. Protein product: CASSWLGQFEAFF. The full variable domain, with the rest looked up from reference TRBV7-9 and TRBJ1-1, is DTGVSQNPRHKITKRGQNVTFRCDPISEHNRLYWYRQTLGQGPEFLTYFQNEAQLEKSRLLSDRFSAERPKGSFSTLEIQRTEQGDSAMYLCASSWLGQFEAFFGQGTRLTVV.

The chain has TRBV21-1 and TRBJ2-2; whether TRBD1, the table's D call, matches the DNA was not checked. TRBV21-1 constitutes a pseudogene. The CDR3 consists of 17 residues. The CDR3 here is CASSTPTGGNLTGELFF. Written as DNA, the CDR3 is TGTGCCAGCAGCACACCGACAGGGGGGAACTTAACCGGGGAGCTGTTTTTT.

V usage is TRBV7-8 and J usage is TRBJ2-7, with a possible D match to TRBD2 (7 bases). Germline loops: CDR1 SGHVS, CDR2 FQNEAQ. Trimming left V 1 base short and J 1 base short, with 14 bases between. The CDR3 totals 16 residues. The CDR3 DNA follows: TGTGCCAGCAGCTTAGGTGGGAGGGGGTTGTCCTACGAGCAGTACTTC. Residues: CASSLGGRGLSYEQYF.

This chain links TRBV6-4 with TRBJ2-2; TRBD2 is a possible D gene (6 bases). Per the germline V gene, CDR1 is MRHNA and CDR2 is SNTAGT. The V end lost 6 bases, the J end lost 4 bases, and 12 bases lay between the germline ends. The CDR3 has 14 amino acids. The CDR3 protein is CASREVAATGELFF. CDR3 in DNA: TGTGCCAGCAGGGAAGTAGCGGCCACCGGGGAGCTGTTTTTT.